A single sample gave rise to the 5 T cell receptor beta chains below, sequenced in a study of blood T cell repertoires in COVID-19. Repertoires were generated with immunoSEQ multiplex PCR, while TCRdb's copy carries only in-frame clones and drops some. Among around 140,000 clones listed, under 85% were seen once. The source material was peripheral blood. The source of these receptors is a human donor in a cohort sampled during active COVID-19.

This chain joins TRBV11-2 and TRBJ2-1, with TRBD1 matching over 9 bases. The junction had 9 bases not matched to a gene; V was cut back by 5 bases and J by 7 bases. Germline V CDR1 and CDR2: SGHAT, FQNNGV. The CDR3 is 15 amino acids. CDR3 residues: CASSQTGGEGNEQFF. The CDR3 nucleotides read TGTGCCAGCAGCCAAACAGGGGGCGAGGGGAATGAGCAGTTCTTC.

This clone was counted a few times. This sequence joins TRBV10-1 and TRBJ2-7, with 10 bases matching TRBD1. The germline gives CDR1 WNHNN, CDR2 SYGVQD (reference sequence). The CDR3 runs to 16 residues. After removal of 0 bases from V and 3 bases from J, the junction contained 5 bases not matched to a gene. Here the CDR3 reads CASSESRQGAIYEQYF. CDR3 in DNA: TGCGCCAGCAGTGAGTCGAGACAGGGGGCTATCTACGAGCAGTACTTC.

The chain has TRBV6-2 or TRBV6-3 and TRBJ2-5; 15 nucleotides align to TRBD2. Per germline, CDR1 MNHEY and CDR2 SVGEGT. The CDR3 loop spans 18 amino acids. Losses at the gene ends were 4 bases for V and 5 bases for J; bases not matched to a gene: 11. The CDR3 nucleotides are TGTGCCAGCAGTTTCGGACTAGCGGGAGGGCCGCAGTATGAGACCCAGTACTTC. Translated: CASSFGLAGGPQYETQYF.

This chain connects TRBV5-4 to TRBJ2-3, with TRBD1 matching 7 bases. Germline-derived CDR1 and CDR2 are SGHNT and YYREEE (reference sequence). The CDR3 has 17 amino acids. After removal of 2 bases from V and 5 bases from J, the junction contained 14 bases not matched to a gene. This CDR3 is CASSFGDRVGPVDTQYF. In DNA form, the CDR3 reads TGTGCCAGCAGCTTTGGAGACAGGGTCGGCCCCGTAGATACGCAGTATTTT. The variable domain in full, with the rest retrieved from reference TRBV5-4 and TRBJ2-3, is ETGVTQSPTHLIKTRGQQVTLRCSSQSGHNTVSWYQQALGQGPQFIFQYYREEENGRGNFPPRFSGLQFPNYSSELNVNALELDDSALYLCASSFGDRVGPVDTQYFGPGTRLTVL.

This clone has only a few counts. DNA of the CDR3: TGCGCCAGCAGCCTACAAGGAGCTAATGAAAAACTGTTTTTT. As protein: CASSLQGANEKLFF. The chain combines TRBV4-1 with TRBJ1-4; no clear D. In germline, CDR1 is MGHRA, CDR2 YSYEKL. The CDR3 has 14 amino acids. The V and J ends lost 4 bases and 3 bases respectively, with 9 bases between them.